The 10 T cell receptor beta chains in this list originate from one sample, sequenced in a study of blood T cell repertoires in COVID-19. Using immunoSEQ multiplex PCR, the repertoire was profiled, and TCRdb retains in-frame clones only, with some absent. The repertoire holds approximately 300,000 clones, with around 90% as singletons. Material for sequencing was PBMCs or T cells enriched from blood (not recorded which). Source of these receptors: a woman aged 18-29 years with acute COVID-19.

The rearrangement joins TRBV27 to TRBJ1-4; 12 bases are a match to TRBD1. Germline V gene data show CDR1 as MNHEY and CDR2 as SMNVEV (reference sequence). After removal of 5 bases from V and 8 bases from J, the junction contained 9 bases not matched to a gene. This CDR3 comprises 16 residues. The CDR3 loop is CASSTRDRGRLEKLFF. DNA for the CDR3: TGTGCCAGCAGTACACGGGACAGGGGGCGCCTGGAAAAACTGTTTTTT.

Regarding this clone: Compared with germline, one end of the junction differs, possibly owing to a read error. The chain couples TRBV5-4 to TRBJ2-1; possible D gene TRBD2, 5 bases. This CDR3 has 11 residues. The germline V gene encodes CDR1 SGHNT and CDR2 YYREEE (reference sequence). The CDR3 bases are TGTGCCAGCAGCTCCGGACTTCTCCTGGTCTTC. This sequence encodes CASSSGLLLVF.

This sequence joins TRBV27 and TRBJ1-4; tentative D call: TRBD1 (6 bases). This CDR3 region has 15 residues. From germline, CDR1 is MNHEY and CDR2 SMNVEV (reference sequence). V gave up 1 base and J gave up 6 bases, with 12 bases separating them. The CDR3: CASSLFWGRDEKLFF. CDR3 nucleotides: TGTGCCAGCAGTTTATTCTGGGGGCGGGATGAAAAACTGTTTTTT. Full variable domain (remainder filled in from reference TRBV27 and TRBJ1-4): EAQVTQNPRYLITVTGKKLTVTCSQNMNHEYMSWYRQDPGLGLRQIYYSMNVEVTDKGDVPEGYKVSRKEKRNFPLILESPSPNQTSLYFCASSLFWGRDEKLFFGSGTQLSVL.

This clone was picked up one time. The genes are TRBV28 and TRBJ2-2; 8 bases map to TRBD2. J gave up 1 base and V 4 bases, and 11 bases lay outside the gene matches. Germline values: CDR1 MDHEN, CDR2 SYDVKM. The CDR3 consists of 18 residues. The DNA for the CDR3 is TGTGCCAGCAGTTCTCAGGGATCTACTAGCGGGAACACCGGGGAGCTGTTTTTT. It yields the protein CASSSQGSTSGNTGELFF.

The genes are TRBV7-3 and TRBJ1-6, with TRBD1 as a possible D gene (5 bases). CDR3 length: 13 residues. V was pared by 5 bases and J by 9 bases, with 11 bases between. The V gene's germline CDR1 is SGHTA and CDR2 FQGTGA. The CDR3 here is CASSAGGSSPLHF. CDR3 DNA sequence: TGTGCCAGCAGCGCCGGGGGTAGTTCACCCCTCCACTTT.

The chain joins TRBV6-5 to TRBJ1-5, with a possible D match to TRBD1 (6 bases). Germline assignment: CDR1 MNHEY and CDR2 SVGAGI. Between the trimmed V and J ends, which lost 10 bases and 4 bases, there was a span of 20 bases. This CDR3 region has 15 residues. CDR3 in amino acids: CAISFSDRDNQPQHF. CDR3 coding DNA: TGTGCCATCTCGTTTTCGGACAGAGATAATCAGCCCCAGCATTTT.

The V and J genes are TRBV15 and TRBJ1-6; TRBD1 agrees at 9 bases. This CDR3 has 16 residues. V was clipped by 4 bases and J by 7 bases; unmatched bases: 8. Germline V CDR1 and CDR2: LNHNV, YYDKDF (reference sequence). This chain's CDR3 is CATSKRQGVGNSPLHF. As DNA, the CDR3 is TGTGCCACCAGCAAAAGACAGGGGGTAGGGAATTCACCCCTCCACTTT.

This chain connects TRBV7-9 to TRBJ1-5, with a possible D match to TRBD1 (6 bases). The germline CDR1 and CDR2 sequences are SEHNR and FQNEAQ (reference sequence). The CDR3 has 14 amino acids. V lost 1 base, J lost 5 bases, and 9 bases lay in between. The CDR3 here is CASSLGDNHQPQHF. CDR3 sequence (DNA): TGTGCCAGCAGCTTAGGGGACAATCATCAGCCCCAGCATTTT. The full variable domain, rest sourced from reference TRBV7-9 and TRBJ1-5, is DTGVSQNPRHKITKRGQNVTFRCDPISEHNRLYWYRQTLGQGPEFLTYFQNEAQLEKSRLLSDRFSAERPKGSFSTLEIQRTEQGDSAMYLCASSLGDNHQPQHFGDGTRLSIL.

The chain recombines TRBV27 with TRBJ1-1; D is possibly TRBD1 (6 bases). Trimming stripped 3 bases from V and 3 bases from J, with 23 bases between. The CDR3 has 18 residues. CDR1 is MNHEY and CDR2 is SMNVEV in the germline V gene (reference sequence). The CDR3 loop is CASSFPAGGAGADTEAFF. CDR3 DNA sequence: TGTGCCAGCAGTTTCCCAGCGGGGGGCGCGGGGGCGGACACTGAAGCTTTCTTT.

The V call is TRBV11-3, the J call TRBJ2-5; D possibly corresponds to TRBD1 (6 bases). CDR1 SGHNT and CDR2 YENEEA come from the germline V gene. The V gene lost 8 bases and the J gene lost 3 bases, with 10 bases spanning the gap. The CDR3 has 12 amino acids. DNA for the CDR3: TGTGCCAGCCGGCGGACAGAAGAGACCCAGTACTTC. It codes for CASRRTEETQYF. Variable domain in full (rest from reference TRBV11-3 and TRBJ2-5): EAGVVQSPRYKIIEKKQPVAFWCNPISGHNTLYWYLQNLGQGPELLIRYENEEAVDDSQLPKDRFSAERLKGVDSTLKIQPAELGDSAVYLCASRRTEETQYFGPGTRLLVL.